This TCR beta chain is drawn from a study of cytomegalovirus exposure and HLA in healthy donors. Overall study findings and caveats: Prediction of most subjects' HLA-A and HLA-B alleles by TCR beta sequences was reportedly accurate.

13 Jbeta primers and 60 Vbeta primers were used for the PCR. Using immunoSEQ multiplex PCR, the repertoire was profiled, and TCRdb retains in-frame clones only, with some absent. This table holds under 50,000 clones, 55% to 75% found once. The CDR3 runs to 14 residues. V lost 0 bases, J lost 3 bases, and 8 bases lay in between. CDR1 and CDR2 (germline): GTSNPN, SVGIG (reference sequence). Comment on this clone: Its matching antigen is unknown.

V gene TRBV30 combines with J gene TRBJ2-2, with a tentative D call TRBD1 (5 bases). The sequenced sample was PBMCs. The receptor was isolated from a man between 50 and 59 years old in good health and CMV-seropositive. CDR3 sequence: CAWSVIRDTGELFF. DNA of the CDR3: TGTGCCTGGAGTGTAATCAGGGACACCGGGGAGCTGTTTTTT. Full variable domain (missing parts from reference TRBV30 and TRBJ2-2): SQTIHQWPATLVQPVGSPLSLECTVEGTSNPNLYWYRQAAGRGLQLLFYSVGIGQISSEVPQNLSASRPQDRQFILSSKKLLLSDSGFYLCAWSVIRDTGELFFGEGSRLTVL.